The 20 T cell receptor beta chains below come from one sample, sequenced in a study of blood T cell repertoires in COVID-19. Assay used: immunoSEQ multiplex PCR; TCRdb lists only in-frame clones, some missing. The sample shows hundreds of thousands of clones, 75% to 90% of them seen only once. The sample comprised peripheral blood. The receptors shown here come from a man aged 18 to 30 with active or convalescent COVID-19.

The gene calls are TRBV20-1 and TRBJ1-2; possibly TRBD1 for D (6 bases). V was trimmed by 3 bases and J by 1 base, leaving 18 bases between them. The CDR3 runs 16 residues. Germline CDR1 is DFQATT and CDR2 is SNEGSKA (reference sequence). CDR3 sequence reads: CSASRRATGYNYGYTF. CDR3 sequence (DNA): TGCAGTGCTAGTCGACGGGCGACAGGATATAACTATGGCTACACCTTC.

V usage is TRBV6-6 and J usage is TRBJ2-1; perhaps TRBD2 as D (6 bases). Germline-derived CDR1 and CDR2 are MNHNY and SVGAGI (reference sequence). CDR3 length equals 16 residues. Trimming shortened V by 5 bases and J by 4 bases, and 18 bases separated the two germline ends. The DNA for the CDR3 is TGTGCCAGCAGTGGGGGGTTGAGGTTTCAGTACAATGAGCAGTTCTTC. Residues: CASSGGLRFQYNEQFF.

The chain has TRBV27 and TRBJ2-5; tentatively, D is TRBD1 (5 bases). The CDR3 runs to 14 residues. The germline V gene has CDR1 MNHEY and CDR2 SMNVEV (reference sequence). V was trimmed by 5 bases and J by 1 base, leaving 11 bases between them. The CDR3 sequence is CASSPRTGQETQYF. The CDR3 DNA reads TGTGCCAGCAGTCCCCGAACAGGCCAAGAGACCCAGTACTTC.

The CDR3 here is CASSLGQVETQYF. The CDR3, as DNA: TGCGCCAGCAGCTTGGGGCAGGTGGAGACCCAGTACTTC. The J gene is TRBJ2-5, the V gene TRBV5-1, with D hard to call. Germline V gene sequence: CDR1 SGHRS, CDR2 YFSETQ. V was pared by 0 bases and J by 5 bases, with 8 bases between. CDR3 length equals 13 residues.

The chain links TRBV14 to TRBJ2-2; 8 bases are shared with TRBD1. CDR1 and CDR2 from the germline V gene are SGHDN and FVKESK. Losses at the gene ends were 0 bases for V and 3 bases for J; bases not matched to a gene: 6. The CDR3 runs to 17 residues. The CDR3 protein is CASSQDWRTGYTGELFF. In nucleotides, the CDR3 is TGTGCCAGCAGCCAAGATTGGCGGACAGGGTACACCGGGGAGCTGTTTTTT.

V and J are TRBV4-1 and TRBJ2-5, with D possibly TRBD2 on 6 matching bases. The CDR3 is made up of 16 amino acids. The germline V gene has CDR1 MGHRA and CDR2 YSYEKL. The V end was cut by 4 bases, the J end by 0 bases, with 15 bases between. The DNA of the CDR3 is TGCGCCAGCAGCCGAGGAGCGGGTAGGGACCAAGAGACCCAGTACTTC. It encodes CASSRGAGRDQETQYF.

The rearrangement joins TRBV27 to TRBJ2-3, with D hard to call. Between the trimmed V and J ends, which lost 0 bases and 0 bases, there was a span of 4 bases. Per the germline V gene, CDR1 is MNHEY and CDR2 is SMNVEV (reference sequence). This CDR3 comprises 14 residues. The CDR3 region has the DNA TGTGCCAGCAGTTTATCTACTAGCACAGATACGCAGTATTTT. Protein sequence: CASSLSTSTDTQYF.

The rearrangement links TRBV5-4 to TRBJ1-5; D is undetermined. The CDR3 sequence is 14 residues long. CDR1 is SGHNT and CDR2 is YYREEE in the germline V gene (reference sequence). V lost 7 bases and J lost 4, with 15 bases in between. The CDR3 sequence is CASVGRTQNQPQHF. CDR3 bases: TGTGCCAGCGTCGGTCGAACCCAAAATCAGCCCCAGCATTTT. Full variable domain (remainder filled in from reference TRBV5-4 and TRBJ1-5): ETGVTQSPTHLIKTRGQQVTLRCSSQSGHNTVSWYQQALGQGPQFIFQYYREEENGRGNFPPRFSGLQFPNYSSELNVNALELDDSALYLCASVGRTQNQPQHFGDGTRLSIL.

The CDR3 DNA reads TGTGCCAGCAGCCCAGACAGCTTCTATGGCTACACCTTC. This translates into CASSPDSFYGYTF. The chain uses TRBV7-2 and TRBJ1-2, with D possibly being TRBD1 (5 bases). This CDR3 region has 13 residues. Germline V CDR1 and CDR2: SGHTA, FQGNSA. Deletions cut 5 bases from V and 4 bases from J, with 11 bases between.

This chain joins TRBV7-9 and TRBJ1-1; D is perhaps TRBD1 (5 bases). The CDR3 runs to 19 residues. Trimming took 3 bases from V and 0 from J, leaving 23 bases between them. CDR1 is SEHNR and CDR2 is FQNEAQ in the germline V gene (reference sequence). CDR3 sequence (DNA): TGTGCCAGCAGCTTCAATTGGCAGGGCGGCAGGTCTCTGAACACTGAAGCTTTCTTT. Translated: CASSFNWQGGRSLNTEAFF.

This clone was seen just once. The chain couples TRBV7-7 to TRBJ2-1; the D gene is possibly TRBD1 (5 bases). Per the germline V gene, CDR1 is SSHAT and CDR2 is FNYEAQ (reference sequence). The CDR3 consists of 15 residues. With 3 bases removed from V and 2 bases from J, the gap between germline ends came to 11 bases. Here the CDR3 DNA reads TGTGCCAGCAGCTTCCGGCAGGGTCCCTACAATGAGCAGTTCTTC. Amino acids: CASSFRQGPYNEQFF.

The V and J genes are TRBV6-2 or TRBV6-3 and TRBJ1-5; 7 nucleotides agree with TRBD1. In germline, CDR1 is MNHEY, CDR2 SVGEGT. V shed 4 bases and J 6 bases; nucleotides not matched to a gene: 9. There are 15 residues in the CDR3. The DNA for the CDR3 is TGTGCCAGCAGTTCTATATCCCGGGACAGTCAGCCCCAGCATTTT. Translation gives CASSSISRDSQPQHF.

This chain uses TRBV2 with TRBJ1-4, with unresolved D. V shed 6 bases and J shed 5 bases, with 13 bases lying between them. This CDR3 contains 14 residues. The germline CDR1 and CDR2 sequences are SNHLY and FYNNEI. CDR3 bases: TGTGCCAGCAGCCGCAGGCTCCCGAATGAAAAACTGTTTTTT. It is translated as CASSRRLPNEKLFF.

The rearrangement links TRBV18 to TRBJ1-4; D gene ambiguous. CDR3 length: 15 amino acids. Germline V lookup: CDR1 KGHSH, CDR2 LQKENI. The V gene lost 2 bases and the J gene lost 6 bases, with 13 bases spanning the gap. The CDR3 DNA follows: TGTGCCAGCTCACCAATGAGTACTAGTGATGAAAAACTGTTTTTT. Translated: CASSPMSTSDEKLFF.

The J gene is TRBJ1-2, the V gene TRBV6-5; 11 bases are shared with TRBD1. In germline, CDR1 is MNHEY, CDR2 SVGAGI. V gave up 5 bases and J gave up 8 bases; unmatched junction bases: 7. CDR3 size: 14 residues. This CDR3 reads CASSTDRGLQGYTF. As DNA, the CDR3 is TGTGCCAGCAGTACGGACAGGGGGCTTCAAGGCTACACCTTC.

The chain recombines TRBV6-6 with TRBJ2-5; D is possibly TRBD1 (5 bases). The CDR3 is made up of 13 amino acids. Trimming shortened V by 2 bases and J by 5 bases, and 9 bases separated the two germline ends. Per the germline V gene, CDR1 is MNHNY and CDR2 is SVGAGI (reference sequence). Written as DNA, the CDR3 is TGTGCCAGCAGTTACCAGGGCCGTGAGACCCAGTACTTC. Residues: CASSYQGRETQYF.

This clone came up once. The V gene is TRBV5-1, the J gene TRBJ2-3; TRBD1 matches 9 bases. CDR1 and CDR2 from the germline V gene are SGHRS and YFSETQ. J was trimmed by 4 bases and V by 0 bases; bases with no gene match: 3. This CDR3 is built from 15 residues. The CDR3 loop is CASSLDRGQADTQYF. DNA of the CDR3: TGCGCCAGCAGCTTGGACAGGGGGCAAGCAGATACGCAGTATTTT.

Concerning this clone: The same CDR3 arises from other DNA sequences in this sample as well. The rearrangement links TRBV15 to TRBJ2-7; unclear D gene. This CDR3 comprises 14 residues. Between the trimmed V and J ends, which lost 1 base and 0 bases, there was a span of 7 bases. Germline CDR1 is LNHNV and CDR2 is YYDKDF (reference sequence). CDR3 sequence (DNA): TGTGCCACCAGCAGAGGAGGCAGCTCCTACGAGCAGTACTTC. It encodes CATSRGGSSYEQYF.

The V gene is TRBV18, the J gene TRBJ1-6; 7 nucleotides line up with TRBD1. This CDR3 contains 14 residues. The germline V gene has CDR1 KGHSH and CDR2 LQKENI. The V gene end was trimmed by 6 bases and the J gene end by 6 bases; junction bases not matched to a gene: 5. The CDR3 region is CASSQDRTNSPLHF. For the CDR3, the DNA is TGTGCCAGCTCTCAGGACAGGACTAATTCACCCCTCCACTTT.

This chain connects TRBV3-1 (or the pseudogene TRBV3-2) to TRBJ1-4, with TRBD1 as a possible D gene (5 bases). From germline, CDR1 is LGHDT and CDR2 YNNKEL (reference sequence). The CDR3 totals 16 residues. Between the trimmed V and J ends, which lost 2 bases and 8 bases, there was a span of 18 bases. As DNA, the CDR3 is TGTGCCAGCAGCCAAATGTGGCGCCCTCAGGGAGAAAAACTGTTTTTT. It translates to CASSQMWRPQGEKLFF.